This entry describes one T cell receptor beta chain. This CDR3 spans 16 amino acids. The sample comes from a study of blood T cell repertoires in COVID-19. As for the study in general: PBMCs, B-cell-depleted T cells, or T cells provided the cDNA or gDNA that made up the material.

The Seattle patients, enrolled during active infection, were followed longitudinally. Original processing notes: For nucleated cells, counts were estimated from reference gene primer amplification. Repertoires were generated with immunoSEQ multiplex PCR, while TCRdb's copy carries only in-frame clones and drops some. V, J and clone size are those of that table, while D and trimming were read from the DNA. This table holds under 100,000 clones, approximately 78% found once. The source material was peripheral blood. The clonotype originates from a man aged 55 to 70 with COVID-19, enrolled during active disease. The rearrangement uses TRBV12-2 and TRBJ1-2; no DNA check was done on the table's D call, TRBD1. TRBV12-2 is described as a pseudogene. The CDR3 is CASRLGQGTRGYGYTF. The CDR3, as DNA: TGTGCAAGTCGCTTAGGACAGGGGACCAGGGGTTATGGCTACACCTTC.